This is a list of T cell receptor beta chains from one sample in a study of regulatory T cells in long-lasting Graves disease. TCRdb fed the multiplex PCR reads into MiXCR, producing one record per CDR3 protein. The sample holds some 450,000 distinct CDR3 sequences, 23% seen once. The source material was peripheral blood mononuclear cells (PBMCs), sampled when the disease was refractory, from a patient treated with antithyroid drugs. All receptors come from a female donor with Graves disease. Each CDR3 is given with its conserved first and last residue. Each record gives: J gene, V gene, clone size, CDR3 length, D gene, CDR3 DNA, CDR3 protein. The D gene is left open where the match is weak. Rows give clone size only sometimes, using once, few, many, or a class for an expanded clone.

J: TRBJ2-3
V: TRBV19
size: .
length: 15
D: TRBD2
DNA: TGTGCCAGTAAGGGGGCGGGAGGGCCCACAGATACGCAGTATTTT
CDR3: CASKGAGGPTDTQYF

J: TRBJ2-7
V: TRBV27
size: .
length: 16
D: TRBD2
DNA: TGTGCCAGCAGTTTAAGAGGGACTAGCGGGCCCTACGAGCAGTACTTC
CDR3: CASSLRGTSGPYEQYF

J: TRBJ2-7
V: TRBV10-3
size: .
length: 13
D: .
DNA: TGTGCCATCAGTGAAATAAGGTTCTACGAGCAGTACTTC
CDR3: CAISEIRFYEQYF

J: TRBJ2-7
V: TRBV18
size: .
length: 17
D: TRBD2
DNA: TGTGCCAGCTCACCATCGGGTTGGGACTACTCGTCCTACGAGCAGTACTTC
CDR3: CASSPSGWDYSSYEQYF

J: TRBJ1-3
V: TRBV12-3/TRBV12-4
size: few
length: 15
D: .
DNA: TGTGCCAGCAGCGTAACAGGACGTCCTGGAAACACCATATATTTT
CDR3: CASSVTGRPGNTIYF

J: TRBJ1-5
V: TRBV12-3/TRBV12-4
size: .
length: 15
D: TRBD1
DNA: TGTGCCAGCAGCCAAGGGACAGGTAGGAGTCAGCCCCAGCATTTT
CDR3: CASSQGTGRSQPQHF

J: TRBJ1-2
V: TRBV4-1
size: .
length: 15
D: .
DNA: TGCGCCAGCAGCCCTATTGGACAGCTGGGCTATGGCTACACCTTC
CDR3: CASSPIGQLGYGYTF

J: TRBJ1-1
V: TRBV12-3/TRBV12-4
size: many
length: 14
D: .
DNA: TGTGCCAGCAATGCCCGAATCCATGACACTGAAGCTTTCTTT
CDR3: CASNARIHDTEAFF

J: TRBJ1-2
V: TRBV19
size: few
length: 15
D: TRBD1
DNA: TGTGCCACCATGGCTCCGGGACAGGGGGACTATGGCTACACCTTC
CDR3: CATMAPGQGDYGYTF

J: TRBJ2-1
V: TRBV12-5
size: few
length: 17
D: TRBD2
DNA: TGTGCTAGTGGTTTCACTAGCGGGATGAGCTCCTACAATGAGCAGTTCTTC
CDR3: CASGFTSGMSSYNEQFF

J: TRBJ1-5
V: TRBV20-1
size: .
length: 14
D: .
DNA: TGCAGTGCTGGGGCAGTACATAGCAATCAGCCCCAGCATTTT
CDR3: CSAGAVHSNQPQHF

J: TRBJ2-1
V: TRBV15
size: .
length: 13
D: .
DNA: TGTGCCACCAGCCCGGCAGCATACAATGAGCAGTTCTTC
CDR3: CATSPAAYNEQFF

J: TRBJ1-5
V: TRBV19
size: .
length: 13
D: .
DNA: TGTGCCAGTAAGTCGAGTCGGAATCAGCCCCAGCATTTT
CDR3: CASKSSRNQPQHF

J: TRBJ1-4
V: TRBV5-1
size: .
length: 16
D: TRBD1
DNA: TGCGCCAGCAGCCAGTGGACAGGGGCAACTAATGAAAAACTGTTTTTT
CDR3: CASSQWTGATNEKLFF

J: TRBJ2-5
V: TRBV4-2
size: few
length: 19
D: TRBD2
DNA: TGTGCCAGCAGCCAGGGCTCATCGTTACTAGCGGAAATCCAAGAGACCCAGTACTTC
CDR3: CASSQGSSLLAEIQETQYF

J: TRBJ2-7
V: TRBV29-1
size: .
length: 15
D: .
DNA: TGCAGCGTTGAACTCCTTGGGACGGCTACCTACGAGCAGTACTTC
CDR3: CSVELLGTATYEQYF

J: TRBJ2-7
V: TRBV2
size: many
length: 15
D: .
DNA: TGTGCCAGCAGTGACTGGCTCAGAAACACGTACGAGCAGTACTTC
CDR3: CASSDWLRNTYEQYF

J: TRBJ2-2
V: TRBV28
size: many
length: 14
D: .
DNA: TGTGCCAGCAGTTTCGCCGCGAACACCGGGGAGCTGTTTTTT
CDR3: CASSFAANTGELFF

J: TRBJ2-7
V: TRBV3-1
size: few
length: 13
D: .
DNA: TGTGCCAGCAGCCAAGGAACCTGGTACGAGCAGTACTTC
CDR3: CASSQGTWYEQYF

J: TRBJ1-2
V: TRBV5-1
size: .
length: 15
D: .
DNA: TGCGCCAGCAGAGTAAGCAGGTCGCGGGGGGATGGCTACACCTTC
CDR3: CASRVSRSRGDGYTF

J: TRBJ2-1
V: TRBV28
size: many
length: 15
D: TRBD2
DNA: TGTGCCAGCAGTTTGAATAGAGCGGGAGGGCCGTCGGCGTTCTTC
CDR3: CASSLNRAGGPSAFF

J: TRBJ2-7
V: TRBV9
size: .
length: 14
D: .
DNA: TGTGCCAGCAGCGTCGACGCGAGCTCCTACGAGCAGTACTTC
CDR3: CASSVDASSYEQYF

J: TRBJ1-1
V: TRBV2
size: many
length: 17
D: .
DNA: TGTGCCAGCAGTGTCAGTAGGATGCATGCGGACTACACTGAAGCTTTCTTT
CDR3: CASSVSRMHADYTEAFF

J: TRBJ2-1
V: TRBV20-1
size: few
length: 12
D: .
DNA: TGCAGTGCTAGATACAGGGAGAATGAGCAGTTCTTC
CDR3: CSARYRENEQFF

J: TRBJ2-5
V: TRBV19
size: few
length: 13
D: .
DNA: TGTGCCAGTAATTTCCAGGGTGGCGAGACCCAGTACTTC
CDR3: CASNFQGGETQYF

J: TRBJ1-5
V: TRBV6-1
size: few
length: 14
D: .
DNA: TGTGCCAGCAGTGGCAGGGAGGGGGGTCAGCCCCAGCATTTT
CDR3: CASSGREGGQPQHF

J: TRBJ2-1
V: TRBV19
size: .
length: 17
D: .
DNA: TGTGCCAGTAGTATATATTGGCGTGGCGCTCAGTACAATGAGCAGTTCTTC
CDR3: CASSIYWRGAQYNEQFF

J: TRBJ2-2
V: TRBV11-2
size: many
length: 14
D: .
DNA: TGTGCCAGCAGCGGAGTAACAGGGACCGGGGAGCTGTTTTTT
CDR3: CASSGVTGTGELFF

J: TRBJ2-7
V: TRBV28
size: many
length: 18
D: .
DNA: TGTGCCAGCATGGCACAACTACCTAATTCCCCCGATACCTACGAGCAGTACTTC
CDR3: CASMAQLPNSPDTYEQYF

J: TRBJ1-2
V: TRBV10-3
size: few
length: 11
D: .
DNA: TGTGCCATCAGTGAGGACACTAGCTACACCTTC
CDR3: CAISEDTSYTF

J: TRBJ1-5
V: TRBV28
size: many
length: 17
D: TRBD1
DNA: TGTGCCAGCTCTCCGGGACAGGGGGGATATAGCAATCAGCCCCAGCATTTT
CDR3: CASSPGQGGYSNQPQHF

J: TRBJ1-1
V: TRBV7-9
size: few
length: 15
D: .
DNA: TGTGCCAGCAGTTATTTAGGAGAGGCGAGCTCTGAAGCTTTCTTT
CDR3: CASSYLGEASSEAFF

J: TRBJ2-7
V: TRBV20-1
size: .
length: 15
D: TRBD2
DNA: TGCAGTGTTAGAGGGACCGGGACTAGCGAGTACGAGCAGTACTTC
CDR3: CSVRGTGTSEYEQYF

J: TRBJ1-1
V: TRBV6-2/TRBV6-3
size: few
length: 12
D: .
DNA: TGTGCCAGCAGCGTGGGGGGCACTGAAGCTTTCTTT
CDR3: CASSVGGTEAFF

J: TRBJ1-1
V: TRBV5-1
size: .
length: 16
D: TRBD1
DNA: TGCGCCAGCAGCTCCCTGGGACAGGGGGAGAACACTGAAGCTTTCTTT
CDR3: CASSSLGQGENTEAFF

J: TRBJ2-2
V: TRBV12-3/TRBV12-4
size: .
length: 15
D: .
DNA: TGTGCCAGCAATGTCCCGGACAGTCTCACCGGGGAGCTGTTTTTT
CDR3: CASNVPDSLTGELFF

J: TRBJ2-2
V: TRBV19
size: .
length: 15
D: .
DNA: TGTGCCAGTGCCGCCAGGCTAGCGAACACCGGGGAGCTGTTTTTT
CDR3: CASAARLANTGELFF

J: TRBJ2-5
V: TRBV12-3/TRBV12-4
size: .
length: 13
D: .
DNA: TGTGCCAGCAGTCCGACATTTCGAGAGACCCAGTACTTC
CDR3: CASSPTFRETQYF

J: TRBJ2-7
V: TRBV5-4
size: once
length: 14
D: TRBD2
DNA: TGTGCCAGCAGCTTGACTCTAGCGGGAGGAGAGCAGTACTTC
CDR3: CASSLTLAGGEQYF

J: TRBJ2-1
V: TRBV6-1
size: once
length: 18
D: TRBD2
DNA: TGTGCCAGCAGCCGGTTGGTAGCGGGAGGGACACAGTACAATGAGCAGTTCTTC
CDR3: CASSRLVAGGTQYNEQFF

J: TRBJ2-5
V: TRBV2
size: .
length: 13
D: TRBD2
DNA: TGTGCCAGCAGGGGGACTAGCGCAGAGACCCAGTACTTC
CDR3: CASRGTSAETQYF

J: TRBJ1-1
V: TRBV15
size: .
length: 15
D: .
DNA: TGTGCCACCAGCAGAGATTTTGACAGGACGACTGAAGCTTTCTTT
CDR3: CATSRDFDRTTEAFF

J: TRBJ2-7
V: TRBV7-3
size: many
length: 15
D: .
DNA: TGTGCCAGCAGCTTAAGACCGGGACACAATGAGGAGCAGTACTTC
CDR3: CASSLRPGHNEEQYF

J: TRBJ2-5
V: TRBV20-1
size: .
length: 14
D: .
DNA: TGCAGTGCCCCCGGTCATGGGGGCGCTGAGACCCAGTACTTC
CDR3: CSAPGHGGAETQYF

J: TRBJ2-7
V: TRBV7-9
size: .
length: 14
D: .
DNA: TGTGCCAGCAGCCAAGGAACAGGGACATACGAGCAGTACTTC
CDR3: CASSQGTGTYEQYF

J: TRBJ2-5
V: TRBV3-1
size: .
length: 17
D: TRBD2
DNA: TGTGCCAGCAGCCAAGAAATCCGGCTAGCGGGTCTCGGGACCCAGTACTTC
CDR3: CASSQEIRLAGLGTQYF

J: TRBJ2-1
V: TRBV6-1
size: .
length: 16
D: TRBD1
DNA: TGTGCCAGCAGTGAAACCCCTGAAGGGGGCCACAATGAGCAGTTCTTC
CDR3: CASSETPEGGHNEQFF

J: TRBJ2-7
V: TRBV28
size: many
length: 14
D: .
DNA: TGTGCCAGCAGTTTACTGTCGGGGTTCTACGAGCAGTACTTC
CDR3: CASSLLSGFYEQYF

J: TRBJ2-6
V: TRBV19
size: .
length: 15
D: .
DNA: TGTGCCAGTAGTCCTGAAACCTCTGGGGCCAACGTCCTGACTTTC
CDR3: CASSPETSGANVLTF

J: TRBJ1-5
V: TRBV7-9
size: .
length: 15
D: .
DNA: TGTGCCAGCAGCTTAGGCGAACGGAACAATCAGCCCCAGCATTTT
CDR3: CASSLGERNNQPQHF

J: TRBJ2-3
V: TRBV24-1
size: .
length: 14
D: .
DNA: TGTGCCACCAGTGACCCCCTCAGCACAGATACGCAGTATTTT
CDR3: CATSDPLSTDTQYF

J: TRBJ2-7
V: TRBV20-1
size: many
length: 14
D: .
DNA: TGCAGTGCGCCACTGGCAGGTAGCTCCTACGAGCAGTACTTC
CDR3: CSAPLAGSSYEQYF

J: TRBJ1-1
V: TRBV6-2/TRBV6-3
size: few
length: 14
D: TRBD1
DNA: TGTGCCAGCAGTTCTTCCGGGACAGGTACTGAAGCTTTCTTT
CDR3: CASSSSGTGTEAFF

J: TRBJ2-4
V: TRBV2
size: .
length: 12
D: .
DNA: TGTGCCAGCGTGGAAGGACAGTTCGTTCAGTACTTC
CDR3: CASVEGQFVQYF

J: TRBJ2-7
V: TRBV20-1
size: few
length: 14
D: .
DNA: TGCAGTGCTCGTACAGGGTTCCGGATTGACGAGCAGTACTTC
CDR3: CSARTGFRIDEQYF

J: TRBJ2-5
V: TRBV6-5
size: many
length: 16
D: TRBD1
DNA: TGTGCCAGCAGTTACTCGCAGGGGGTATACCAAGAGACCCAGTACTTC
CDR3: CASSYSQGVYQETQYF

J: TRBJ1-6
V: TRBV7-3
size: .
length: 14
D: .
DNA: TGTGCCAGCAGCTTAAACAGCTATAATTCACCCCTCCACTTT
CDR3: CASSLNSYNSPLHF

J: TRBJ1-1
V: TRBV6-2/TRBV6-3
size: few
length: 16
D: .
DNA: TGTGCCAGCAGTTACGTGTTTGTCAGGGAGAACACTGAAGCTTTCTTT
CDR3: CASSYVFVRENTEAFF

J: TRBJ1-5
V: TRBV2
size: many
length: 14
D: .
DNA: TGTGCCAGCAGTGATGGGACATCAAATCAGCCCCAGCATTTT
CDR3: CASSDGTSNQPQHF

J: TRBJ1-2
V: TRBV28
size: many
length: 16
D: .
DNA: TGTGCCAGCAGTTTCTCCGGAACGGCTCTTAGTTATGGCTACACCTTC
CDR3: CASSFSGTALSYGYTF